This TCR beta chain was recovered during a study of T cells in Graves' hyperthyroidism and ophthalmopathy. Trimming shortened V by 2 bases and J by 1 base, and 13 bases separated the two germline ends. Germline V CDR1 and CDR2: MDHEN, SYDVKM. The CDR3 spans 16 residues. This clonotype was detected ten times or more. Regions amplified from RNA transcripts were the TCR beta CDR3 regions. An initial round of RT-PCR targeting the TCR CDR3 relied on the HTBI primer set. Each CDR3 protein is one row after TCRdb ran MiXCR on the multiplex PCR reads. The table includes 340,000 or so distinct CDR3 sequences, approximately 17% detected once.

This chain connects TRBV28 to TRBJ2-3, with a weak D call TRBD1 (5 bases). The sample consisted of blood. The origin of this receptor is a man aged 25-45 years with Graves' hyperthyroidism. In DNA, the CDR3 is TGTGCCAGCAGTTTAGGAGCCAGGGTTGGCACAGATACGCAGTATTTT. Translating gives CASSLGARVGTDTQYF.